This T cell receptor (beta chain) was recovered during a study of T cell responses to AZD1222 COVID-19 vaccine. Broader study findings: Repertoires were collected only later (after the peak T cell response had occurred).

A word on this clone: Its target is unknown.

There are 15 residues in the CDR3. Germline CDR1 is SGHRS and CDR2 is YFSETQ. The V gene lost 1 base and the J gene lost 5 bases, with 15 bases spanning the gap. The repertoire was sequenced with immunoSEQ multiplex PCR; TCRdb's copy has only in-frame clones and lacks some. The table has fewer than 250,000 clones, around 92% seen once; the top ten hold roughly 1.4%. The starting material was peripheral blood, obtained on day 0 of AZD1222 vaccination. The rearrangement links TRBV5-1 to TRBJ2-5, with D uncertain. The clonotype originates from an adult in good health. The CDR3, as DNA: TGCGCCAGCAGCTTGTCCCCTGTCCAAGGGGAGACCCAGTACTTC. Its translation is CASSLSPVQGETQYF.